These T cell receptor beta chains were read from a single sample in a study of T cell repertoires in cytomegalovirus infection. TCRdb analysed the reads with MiXCR anew, one entry per CDR3 protein. The sample has around 180,000 distinct CDR3 sequences; roughly 19% are singletons. The material sequenced was PBMCs. These receptors were collected from a human donor in good health (CMV status not recorded). Some clones in this sample may be carry-over from other donors' samples. Each CDR3 is given with its conserved first and last residue. D genes are given only for firm matches. Clone size, where shown, is once, few, many, or a class for clones that have expanded.

D	size	V	J	CDR3	DNA
NA	NA	TRBV6-6	TRBJ2-1	CASTPRRGDEQFF	TGTGCCAGCACCCCCCGGAGGGGAGATGAGCAGTTCTTC
NA	NA	TRBV28	TRBJ1-1	CAGSGPTSNTEAFF	TGTGCAGGTTCCGGGCCAACGTCGAACACTGAAGCTTTCTTT
NA	NA	TRBV3-1	TRBJ1-1	CASSPHQNTEAFF	TGTGCCAGCAGTCCACATCAGAACACTGAAGCTTTCTTT
NA	many	TRBV28	TRBJ2-1	CASRTGTTRRMFF	TGTGCCAGCAGAACCGGAACGACCAGAAGGATGTTCTTC
NA	many	TRBV20-1	TRBJ2-7	CSARSSQGLLFEQYF	TGCAGTGCTAGAAGCTCTCAGGGCCTCCTGTTCGAGCAGTACTTC
TRBD2	many	TRBV7-2	TRBJ2-7	CASTVAGGTSYEQYF	TGTGCCAGCACCGTAGCGGGAGGAACCTCCTACGAGCAGTACTTC
NA	NA	TRBV13	TRBJ2-1	CASSSVLRMGWDEQFF	TGTGCCAGCAGTTCTGTCCTGCGGATGGGATGGGATGAGCAGTTCTTC
TRBD2	many	TRBV7-2	TRBJ2-3	CASSLGTSVTDTQYF	TGTGCCAGCAGCTTGGGGACTAGCGTGACAGATACGCAGTATTTT
TRBD2	NA	TRBV28	TRBJ2-4	CASNQLASAKNIQYF	TGTGCCAGCAATCAACTAGCGAGCGCCAAAAACATTCAGTACTTC
NA	once	TRBV6-2/TRBV6-3	TRBJ2-7	CASSYGVASYEQYF	TGTGCCAGCAGTTACGGCGTTGCCTCCTACGAGCAGTACTTC
NA	many	TRBV7-2	TRBJ2-4	CASSPGQPPFENIQYF	TGTGCCAGCAGCCCCGGACAGCCGCCATTCGAAAACATTCAGTACTTC
TRBD1	few	TRBV5-1	TRBJ1-6	CASSVGQGNSPLHF	TGCGCCAGCAGCGTGGGACAGGGGAATTCACCCCTCCACTTT
TRBD1	few	TRBV18	TRBJ2-7	CASSPRTGDEQYF	TGTGCCAGCTCACCACGGACAGGTGACGAGCAGTACTTC
TRBD2	NA	TRBV29-1	TRBJ2-7	CSVSTSGRGQYF	TGCAGCGTGTCGACTAGCGGGAGGGGGCAGTACTTC
NA	few	TRBV5-1	TRBJ1-4	CASSHTGTSTNEKLFF	TGCGCCAGCAGCCATACAGGGACATCAACTAATGAAAAACTGTTTTTT
TRBD2	many	TRBV2	TRBJ2-3	CASSDRLAGDTQYF	TGTGCCAGCAGTGATCGGCTAGCGGGGGATACGCAGTATTTT
NA	many	TRBV7-9	TRBJ2-1	CASSLGTLRFF	TGTGCCAGCAGCTTAGGGACGCTTCGGTTCTTC
NA	few	TRBV15	TRBJ1-2	CATSRDQGSYGYTF	TGTGCCACCAGCAGAGATCAGGGATCCTATGGCTACACCTTC
TRBD1	few	TRBV20-1	TRBJ1-1	CSARREGANTEAFF	TGCAGTGCTAGGCGGGAGGGGGCGAACACTGAAGCTTTCTTT
NA	many	TRBV7-6	TRBJ1-5	CASSLDPWGTNQPQHF	TGTGCCAGCAGCTTAGATCCTTGGGGGACCAATCAGCCCCAGCATTTT